A single sample gave rise to the 10 T cell receptor beta chains below, sequenced in a study of OX40 agonist ivuxolimab in advanced cancers. TCRdb's copy holds only in-frame clones and misses some; the assay was immunoSEQ multiplex PCR. Among 50,000 or so clones, 60% to 85% were seen once, and the ten largest hold approximately 2.1%. The sample in question was CD4+ or CD8+ T cells sorted from blood, obtained in a trial of the OX40 agonist ivuxolimab. The receptor source for this set is an adult with an advanced solid tumor such as melanoma, head and neck, liver or kidney cancer.

This clone showed up just a few times. The chain links TRBV7-2 to TRBJ2-3; D is unresolved. This CDR3 is 14 amino acids long. V shed 4 bases and J shed 3 bases, with 11 bases lying between them. CDR1 and CDR2 from the germline V gene are SGHTA and FQGNSA. The CDR3 DNA follows: TGTGCCAGCAGCTCCCCGAGACTTACAGATACGCAGTATTTT. Its protein is CASSSPRLTDTQYF.

The chain combines TRBV27 with TRBJ1-3; D gene uncertain. Per the germline V gene, CDR1 is MNHEY and CDR2 is SMNVEV (reference sequence). This CDR3 region has 13 residues. Between the trimmed V and J ends, which lost 7 bases and 3 bases, there was a span of 10 bases. CDR3 bases: TGTGCCAGCAAGTCCCGCAATGGAAACACCATATATTTT. Its protein product is CASKSRNGNTIYF.

CDR3 sequence reads: CATAREQTNTEAFF. CDR3 nucleotides: TGCGCCACCGCTCGGGAACAGACAAACACTGAAGCTTTCTTT. The chain links TRBV5-1 to TRBJ1-1; no firm D call. With 9 bases removed from V and 2 bases from J, the gap between germline ends came to 17 bases. Looked up from germline, CDR1 is SGHRS and CDR2 is YFSETQ. This CDR3 spans 14 amino acids.

The count of this clone is one. Within the sample, other DNA sequences also encode this same CDR3. The gene calls are TRBV6-6 and TRBJ1-1, with 7 bases identical to TRBD1. The CDR3 has 14 residues. The V gene's germline CDR1 is MNHNY and CDR2 SVGAGI (reference sequence). V dropped 2 bases and J dropped 2; count of bases not matched to a gene: 2. The CDR3 region has the DNA TGTGCCAGCAGTTACCCAGGGGGTAACACTGAAGCTTTCTTT. Encoded protein: CASSYPGGNTEAFF.

This chain links TRBV7-9 with TRBJ1-2; D call uncertain. V gave up 1 base and J gave up 6 bases, with 15 bases separating them. CDR3 length: 15 amino acids. Germline loops: CDR1 SEHNR, CDR2 FQNEAQ (reference sequence). The CDR3 coding sequence is TGTGCCAGCAGCTTAGGTGACGGCAAAACCGATGGCTACACCTTC. Its protein is CASSLGDGKTDGYTF.

This rearrangement joins TRBV1 to TRBJ2-5; no DNA check was done on the table's D call, TRBD1. TRBV1 is flagged as a pseudogene. There are 13 residues in the CDR3. CDR3 coding DNA: TGCACCTCCCTCTGGGGGCGGCTGGAGACCCAGTACTTC. It specifies CTSLWGRLETQYF.

The chain has TRBV11-1 and TRBJ2-5; possibly TRBD2 for D (6 bases). Germline CDR1 SGHAT, CDR2 FQDESV (reference sequence). This CDR3 comprises 17 residues. V lost 4 bases, J lost 7 bases, and 25 bases lay in between. Here the CDR3 reads CASSSTLSLANNGTQYF. CDR3 nucleotides: TGTGCCAGCAGCTCCACCCTATCCCTAGCGAACAATGGGACCCAGTACTTC.

The rearrangement joins TRBV30 to TRBJ1-1, with D perhaps matching TRBD1 (6 bases). Trimming took off 5 bases at V and 2 bases at J, with 18 bases between the two ends. This CDR3 comprises 15 residues. The germline V gene encodes CDR1 GTSNPN and CDR2 SVGIG (reference sequence). CDR3 nucleotides: TGTGCCTGGCGCCAGGGGACCCCCGGCAACACTGAAGCTTTCTTT. Its translation: CAWRQGTPGNTEAFF. The entire variable domain, with the rest obtained from reference TRBV30 and TRBJ1-1, is as follows: SQTIHQWPATLVQPVGSPLSLECTVEGTSNPNLYWYRQAAGRGLQLLFYSVGIGQISSEVPQNLSASRPQDRQFILSSKKLLLSDSGFYLCAWRQGTPGNTEAFFGQGTRLTVV.

The chain uses TRBV7-2 and TRBJ2-7; 7 bases are shared with TRBD2. Germline CDR1 SGHTA, CDR2 FQGNSA. The CDR3 runs to 17 residues. The V gene end was trimmed by 2 bases and the J gene end by 2 bases; junction bases not matched to a gene: 12. CDR3 protein: CASSLRFWVGGTYEQYF. CDR3 coding DNA: TGTGCCAGCAGCTTACGTTTTTGGGTCGGGGGGACCTACGAGCAGTACTTC.

This rearrangement joins TRBV4-3 to TRBJ2-6; 7 bases are shared with TRBD1. V shed 3 bases, J shed 2 bases, and the junction held 4 bases outside the gene matches. CDR3 size: 16 residues. In germline, CDR1 is LGHNA, CDR2 YSLEER. CDR3 region: CASSHTGDPGANVLTF. DNA of the CDR3: TGCGCCAGCAGCCACACAGGGGACCCTGGGGCCAACGTCCTGACTTTC.